These T cell receptor beta chains were read from a single sample in a study of blood T cells in healthy people across ages. TCRdb called the 5' RACE reads again in MiXCR, with one record for every CDR3 protein. This sample has over a million distinct CDR3 sequences; approximately 59% occur once, and the top ten carry 5.5% to 8%. The sample consisted of blood. The receptors shown here come from a man younger than 30 in good health. CDR3s include the opening cysteine and the closing phenylalanine or tryptophan. Each record gives: D gene, clone size, J gene, V gene, CDR3 protein, CDR3 DNA. D genes are given only for firm matches. The listing skips clone size in some rows; elsewhere it reads once, few, many or a size class.

>.|.|TRBJ2-2|TRBV20-1
CSGLGQNTGELFF
TGCAGTGGGTTGGGACAGAACACCGGGGAGCTGTTTTTT
>.|.|TRBJ2-3|TRBV6-1
CASIKSTDTQYF
TGTGCCAGTATCAAAAGCACAGATACGCAGTATTTT
>.|.|TRBJ1-6|TRBV7-8
CASRKGPTRRSPLHF
TGTGCCAGCAGAAAGGGCCCGACAAGACGTTCACCCCTCCACTTT
>.|once|TRBJ1-2|TRBV20-1
CSARPLAGASSYGYTF
TGCAGCGCTAGGCCCCTGGCAGGGGCTTCAAGCTATGGCTACACCTTC
>.|once|TRBJ1-1|TRBV12-5
CASAPRGGGTEAFF
TGTGCTAGTGCTCCCCGTGGCGGGGGCACTGAAGCTTTCTTT
>TRBD1|.|TRBJ1-3|TRBV20-1
CSARVVETGAAFGNTIYF
TGCAGTGCTAGAGTCGTGGAGACAGGGGCGGCGTTTGGGAACACCATATATTTT
>.|few|TRBJ2-3|TRBV6-5
CASSYRSTDTQYF
TGTGCCAGCAGTTACAGGAGCACAGATACGCAGTATTTT
>.|few|TRBJ2-7|TRBV4-1
CASSHDRDSSLLTYEQYF
TGCGCCAGCAGCCATGACCGGGACTCATCCTTATTGACCTACGAGCAGTACTTC
>TRBD1|.|TRBJ1-2|TRBV3-1
CASSQGDRPPNYGYTF
TGTGCCAGCAGCCAAGGGGACAGGCCCCCCAACTATGGCTACACCTTC
>TRBD2|few|TRBJ2-7|TRBV6-2/TRBV6-3
CASSYSEAGANEQYF
TGTGCCAGCAGTTACTCCGAAGCGGGGGCAAACGAGCAGTACTTC
>TRBD2|.|TRBJ2-3|TRBV5-1
CASSLSLAGTSTDTQYF
TGCGCCAGCAGCTTGAGTCTAGCGGGGACCAGCACAGATACGCAGTATTTT
>.|.|TRBJ2-5|TRBV27
CASSPAKETQYF
TGTGCCAGCAGTCCTGCTAAAGAGACCCAGTACTTC
>TRBD2|.|TRBJ2-1|TRBV9
CASSVAPGRAPNEQFF
TGTGCCAGCAGCGTAGCTCCCGGGAGGGCCCCCAATGAGCAGTTCTTC
>.|.|TRBJ1-5|TRBV20-1
CSANSDSSNQPQHF
TGCAGTGCAAACAGTGATTCAAGCAATCAGCCCCAGCATTTT
>.|.|TRBJ1-2|TRBV15
CATSSGGSADSNYGYTF
TGTGCCACCAGCAGTGGAGGGTCTGCCGATTCTAACTATGGCTACACCTTC
>.|.|TRBJ2-4|TRBV20-1
CSALGADSKNIQYF
TGCAGTGCTTTAGGGGCGGACAGTAAAAACATTCAGTACTTC
>.|few|TRBJ2-7|TRBV12-3/TRBV12-4
CASSFPNLEQYF
TGTGCCAGCAGTTTCCCGAACCTCGAGCAGTACTTC
>.|few|TRBJ2-5|TRBV2
CASSEAGGDQETQYF
TGTGCCAGCAGTGAAGCGGGGGGTGATCAAGAGACCCAGTACTTC
>TRBD2|.|TRBJ2-3|TRBV7-2
CASSSRTSRAYTDTQYF
TGTGCCAGCAGCTCCCGGACTAGCAGGGCCTACACAGATACGCAGTATTTT
>.|.|TRBJ1-3|TRBV20-1
CSASSWTRNTIYF
TGCAGTGCTAGCTCATGGACCCGTAACACCATATATTTT
>TRBD2|.|TRBJ2-3|TRBV9
CASSVIAGGSTDTQYF
TGTGCCAGCAGCGTAATAGCGGGGGGTAGCACAGATACGCAGTATTTT
>.|few|TRBJ2-3|TRBV15
CATSRGSHRSFTDTQYF
TGTGCCACCAGCAGAGGTTCCCACCGTTCCTTCACAGATACGCAGTATTTT
>.|.|TRBJ2-7|TRBV7-2
CASSLEVQLQYF
TGTGCCAGCAGCTTAGAGGTACAGCTTCAGTACTTC
>TRBD2|few|TRBJ2-5|TRBV12-3/TRBV12-4
CASSLAPGLARLGQETQYF
TGTGCCAGCAGTTTAGCGCCGGGACTAGCGAGACTGGGACAAGAGACCCAGTACTTC